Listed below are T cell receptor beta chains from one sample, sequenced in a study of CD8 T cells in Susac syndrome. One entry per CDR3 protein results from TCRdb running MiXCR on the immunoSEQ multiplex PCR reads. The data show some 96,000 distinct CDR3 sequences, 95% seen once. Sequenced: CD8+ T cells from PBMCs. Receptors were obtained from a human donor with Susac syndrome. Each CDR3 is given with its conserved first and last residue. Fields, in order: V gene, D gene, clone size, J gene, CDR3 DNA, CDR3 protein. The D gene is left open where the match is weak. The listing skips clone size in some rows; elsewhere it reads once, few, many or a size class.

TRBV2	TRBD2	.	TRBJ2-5	TGTGCCAGCAGGACCCCGGGAGGGACCCCCCAAGAGACCCAGTACTTC	CASRTPGGTPQETQYF
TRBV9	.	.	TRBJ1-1	TGTGCCAGCAGCGTAGATAGCCGCGGATACACTGAAGCTTTCTTT	CASSVDSRGYTEAFF
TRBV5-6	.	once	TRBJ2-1	TGTGCCAGCGAGGGGGGAGTCGATGAGCAGTTCTTC	CASEGGVDEQFF
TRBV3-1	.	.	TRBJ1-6	TGTGCCAGCAGCCACTCCCCGGCTCGTGCCTTTAGGGCGTCACCCCTCCACTTT	CASSHSPARAFRASPLHF
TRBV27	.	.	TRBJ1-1	TGTGCCAGCAGTTTCAGGCAGGGGAACACTGAAGCTTTCTTT	CASSFRQGNTEAFF
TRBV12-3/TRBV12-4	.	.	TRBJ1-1	TGTGCCAGCAGGCTGACGGTGAACACTGAAGCTTTCTTT	CASRLTVNTEAFF
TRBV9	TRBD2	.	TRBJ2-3	TGTGCCAGCAAAGGGACTAGCGGGGCGGATACGCAGTATTTT	CASKGTSGADTQYF
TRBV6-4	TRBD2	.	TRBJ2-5	TGTGCCAGCAGCACCTCCGTGACTAGCGGGATGGAAGAGACCCAGTACTTC	CASSTSVTSGMEETQYF
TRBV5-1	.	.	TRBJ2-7	TGCGCCAGATCCAGACAGTCCAAAACCCCCTCAATCTACGAGCAGTACTTC	CARSRQSKTPSIYEQYF
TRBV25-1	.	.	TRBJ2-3	TGTGCCAGCAGTGAACCCACAGATACGCAGTATTTT	CASSEPTDTQYF
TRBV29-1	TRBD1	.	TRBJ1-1	TGCAGCGCGCAGACAGGGGGGAACACTGAAGCTTTCTTT	CSAQTGGNTEAFF
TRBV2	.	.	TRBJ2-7	TGTGCCAGCAGTGACGGGCAAACAGGGTTTGGATCCTACGAGCAGTACTTC	CASSDGQTGFGSYEQYF
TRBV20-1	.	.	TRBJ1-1	TGCAGTGCGGACAGACCTGAAGCTTTCTTT	CSADRPEAFF
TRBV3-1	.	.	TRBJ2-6	TGTGCCAGCAGCCAAGAGGGACTCCCCTCTGGGGCCAACGTCCTGACTTTC	CASSQEGLPSGANVLTF
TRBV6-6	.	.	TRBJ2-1	TGTGCCAGCAGTTCGCCGGACGGACCTTACAATGAGCAGTTCTTC	CASSSPDGPYNEQFF
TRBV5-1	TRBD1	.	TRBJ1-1	TGCGCCAGCAGCTTGGTATCGCAGGGGGAAGGAACTGAAGCTTTCTTT	CASSLVSQGEGTEAFF
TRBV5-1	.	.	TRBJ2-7	TGCGCCAGCAGCTTGGAAGGGATCAGGGACGAGCAGTACTTC	CASSLEGIRDEQYF
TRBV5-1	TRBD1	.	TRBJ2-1	TGCGCCAGCAGCCTATCGGGACAGGGGAACAATGAGCAGTTCTTC	CASSLSGQGNNEQFF
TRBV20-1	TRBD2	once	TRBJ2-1	TGCAGTGCTAGACGGGATAGCGGGATAGGGCGGGAGCAGTTCTTC	CSARRDSGIGREQFF
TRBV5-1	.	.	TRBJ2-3	TGCGCCAGCAGTTTGGAACAGAGAACAGATACGCAGTATTTT	CASSLEQRTDTQYF
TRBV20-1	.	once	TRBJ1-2	TGCAGTGCTAGTTACTATGGCTACACCTTC	CSASYYGYTF
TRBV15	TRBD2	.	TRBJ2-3	TGTGCCACCAGCAGAAACCCCGGGGGGATCGGAAATACGCAGTATTTT	CATSRNPGGIGNTQYF
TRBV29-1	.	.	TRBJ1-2	TGCAGCGTACCCCCCGGGACTAATAACTATGGCTACACCTTC	CSVPPGTNNYGYTF
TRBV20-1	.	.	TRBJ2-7	TGCAGTGCTCAGGGGGGGACAAACTCCTACGAGCAGTACTTC	CSAQGGTNSYEQYF